This T cell receptor beta chain was retrieved from a study of long-term antiretroviral therapy in people with HIV. Study details: In the earliest collections, sampling predates the 2015 immediate-ART recommendation by about a decade.

Survey-level resolution applied to immunoSEQ assay v3.0. Profiled with immunoSEQ multiplex PCR; TCRdb holds only in-frame clones, not every one. The sample lists 20,000 to 25,000 clones, roughly 80% seen once, with about 11% in the top ten. About this clone itself: No antigen is known for it.

General observations from the study: Post-treatment diversity went higher with ART but stayed below transplant donor controls.

Everyone in the study who had HIV was treated in the United States. Held in samples before DNA extraction were 1-10 million cryopreserved PBMC. Germline V gene data show CDR1 as KGHSH and CDR2 as LQKENI. There are 15 residues in the CDR3. V shed 3 bases and J shed 4 bases, with 16 bases lying between them. The sequences come from unsorted PBMCs, collected 1.1 years before starting antiretroviral therapy. The genes are TRBV18 and TRBJ2-7; D is perhaps TRBD1 (6 bases). The receptor was isolated from a woman aged 40 to 55 with HIV. This chain's CDR3 is CASSPPDRILYEQYF. The DNA for the CDR3 is TGTGCCAGCTCACCGCCGGACAGAATACTGTACGAGCAGTACTTC.